Sequencing of this T cell receptor (beta chain) was carried out in a study of blood T cells in healthy people across ages (dated by TCRdb to 2015 to 2017). Context from the whole study: In model experiments, template switching captured roughly one uniquely barcoded TCR beta cDNA molecule for every two T cells. The donors were split into four age groups: young (average 16 years), middle-aged (over 35), aged (62) and long-lived (more than 80). For two donors (one aged 18 to 30 and one aged 80 or older), the study analyzed two additional independent replicas of 1 million unique cDNA reads from the same blood draw. To track age-related changes in TCR beta repertoire diversity, the study relied on deep sequencing normalized with unique cDNA molecular identifiers. To avoid experimental bias, donors of different ages were randomly spread across the sequencing lanes.

On this clonotype itself: Its antigen specificity is not known. There are no base qualities to consult, and no much larger clone falls within one base.

Libraries were made using 5' RACE. The sequencing machine was an Illumina HiSeq 2500. A second PCR of about 7 to 12 cycles was run with a J-beta primer mix and a sample-barcoded 5' primer. A unique molecular identifier was introduced onto each TCR beta cDNA molecule by a template-switch 5' adaptor carrying 12 random nucleotides. Each sample yielded at least 2.5 million CDR3-containing paired-end reads. First-strand cDNA was synthesized from all RNA with the Mint cDNA synthesis kit, primed by a TRBC-specific oligonucleotide. Following uracil-DNA glycosylase treatment, all cDNA underwent a first 18-cycle PCR with the universal primers M1SS and BC2_uni_R. The authors' analysis ran thus. Normalization of each sample was performed by random selection of 1 million high-quality reads, each carrying a distinct molecular identifier. Reads sharing molecular identifiers were discarded rather than binned into consensus sequences. MiTCR, run with a Q25 quality threshold and the strictest error-elimination algorithm, handled CDR3 identification, clonotype clustering and error correction. A nonparametric unseen species model with Euler transformation was used to estimate a lower bound on total TCR beta diversity. TCRdb reran the public reads through fastp at Q25 and MiXCR, keeping productive beta chains. Rows matching on CDR3 protein sequence are summarized as one entry with the most common DNA and genes. The V and J calls were determined by TCRdb, not by the authors. In this sample the table shows some 1.4 million distinct CDR3 sequences, about 43% of which occur a single time. The top ten constitute 7.9% of the sample.

V lost 5 bases and J lost 9 bases, and the count of bases not matched to a germline gene is 8. The germline V gene (reference sequence) provides CDR1 SSHAT and CDR2 FNYEAQ. Spanning cysteine to phenylalanine, the CDR3 consists of 15 amino acids. CDR3 DNA only is kept here, 45 bases in frame from base 1. General study outcomes and caveats: Compared with the aged group, the long-lived group had more naive CD4+ T cells, fewer expanded clones and increased TCR diversity, suggesting age selection. Conclusive comparison of naive and antigen-experienced compartments was prevented by the profiling of bulk unsorted PBMCs. Because the CMV infection status of the donors was unknown, age-related changes in expanded clonotypes may potentially have been confounded. Estimates of total diversity based on one million sequenced T cells were considered lower bounds and underestimates. Observed TCR beta diversity per million T cells fell roughly linearly with age, and a significant reduction was already apparent by age around 40. The percentage of naive T cells measured by flow cytometry correlated strongly with observed TCR beta diversity.

Systemically healthy Caucasian individuals from Russia, 35 to 50 in total and aged roughly 6 to 95 years, were included as donors. Roughly 10 milliliters of peripheral blood were drawn from each donor into EDTA-treated Vacutainer tubes. Ficoll-Paque density-gradient centrifugation was used to isolate PBMCs, with at least 6.5 million obtained per sample. Trizol reagent was used to extract total RNA from PBMCs, with at least 5.5 micrograms per sample. For every donor, an aliquot of PBMCs went through flow cytometry to measure the percentages of naive CD45RAhigh/CD27high T cells. The clonotype was recovered from a woman aged 18 to 35 in good health. The V gene is TRBV7-7 and the J gene is TRBJ2-1; 12 central bases correspond to TRBD2. The sequenced sample consisted of blood. The nucleotide sequence is given as TGTGCCAGCAGCCTAGGCGGACTAGCGGGAACTGAGCAGTTCTTC. It specifies CASSLGGLAGTEQFF.